Each of the 8 T cell receptor beta chains below was sequenced from the same sample in a study of T cell repertoires in cytomegalovirus infection. The antigens for these receptors are not known. TCRdb re-analysed the reads in MiXCR, keeping a single row per CDR3 protein. The sample contains 650,000 to 900,000 distinct CDR3 sequences, approximately 29% of which appear only once. Sequenced material: cultured CD8+ T cells from PBMCs, taken from culture after CMV antigen stimulation. The receptors stem from a human donor in good health (CMV status not recorded). Some clones in this sample may be carry-over from other donors' samples.

V is TRBV5-6 and J is TRBJ1-2; a weak D match, TRBD1 (5 bases). The V gene lost 6 bases and the J gene lost 2 bases, with 11 bases spanning the gap. This CDR3 contains 13 residues. CDR1 is SGHDT and CDR2 is YYEEEE in the germline V gene. The CDR3 nucleotides are TGTGCCAGCACCCTAGGGACCAACTATGGCTACACCTTC. This sequence encodes CASTLGTNYGYTF.

The chain joins TRBV6-5 to TRBJ2-1; 10 bases agree with TRBD2. Trimming removed 0 bases from V and 8 bases from J; junction bases left unmatched: 7. The CDR3 covers 16 residues. CDR1 MNHEY and CDR2 SVGAGI come from the germline V gene. The CDR3 sequence: CASSYSKRGGQDEQFF. In DNA form, the CDR3 reads TGTGCCAGCAGTTACTCTAAGCGGGGGGGCCAGGATGAGCAGTTCTTC.

This sequence joins TRBV10-2 and TRBJ2-1; 13 bases fit TRBD2. The CDR3 has 16 amino acids. Germline CDR1 WSHSY, CDR2 SAAADI. J gave up 8 bases and V 7 bases, and 11 bases lay outside the gene matches. Here the CDR3 reads CASKGLAGAPWDEQFF. In nucleotides, the CDR3 is TGCGCCAGCAAAGGACTAGCGGGGGCCCCGTGGGATGAGCAGTTCTTC.

CDR3 amino acids: CASSPLQGAEGNTEAFF. DNA for the CDR3: TGTGCCAGCAGCCCGCTTCAGGGGGCGGAAGGGAACACTGAAGCTTTCTTT. V is TRBV4-2 and J is TRBJ1-1; 8 nucleotides agree with TRBD1. V lost 4 bases to trimming and J lost 1 base; unmatched junction nucleotides: 11. The CDR3 totals 17 residues. Germline V gene lookup returns CDR1 LGHNA and CDR2 YNFKEQ.

At least ten counts were recorded for this clonotype. Mismatch with germline at one junction end may stem from a read error. The chain carries TRBV7-6 and TRBJ2-5; 8 bases match TRBD2. The CDR3 covers 14 residues. Germline V gene data show CDR1 as SGHVS and CDR2 as FNYEAQ. The CDR3 nucleotides read TGTGCCAGCAGTTTAGCGGGGACCCAAGAGACCCAGTACTTC. Its translation: CASSLAGTQETQYF. Complete variable domain (other parts from reference TRBV7-6 and TRBJ2-5): GAGVSQSPRYKVTKRGQDVALRCDPISGHVSLYWYRQALGQGPEFLTYFNYEAQQDKSGLPNDRFSAERPEGSISTLTIQRTEQRDSAMYRCASSLAGTQETQYFGPGTRLLVL.

This clonotype was detected many times. This rearrangement joins TRBV7-8 to TRBJ1-4; 7 nucleotides align to TRBD1. CDR3 length: 16 residues. Trimming removed 2 bases from V and 4 bases from J; junction bases left unmatched: 7. Germline-derived CDR1 and CDR2 are SGHVS and FQNEAQ. CDR3 amino acids: CASSLSSGQINEKLFF. The CDR3 DNA reads as TGTGCCAGCAGCTTAAGTTCGGGACAGATTAATGAAAAACTGTTTTTT.

The chain joins TRBV25-1 to TRBJ1-6; D is unclear. This CDR3 region has 14 residues. Deletions cut 1 base from V and 10 bases from J, with 11 bases between. From germline, CDR1 is MGHDK and CDR2 SYGVNS. CDR3 sequence: CASSEFGRISPLHF. The CDR3 DNA reads as TGTGCCAGCAGTGAATTCGGCAGGATCTCACCCCTCCACTTT.

As for this clonotype: The junction departs from the called germline gene at one end, perhaps through a read error. The CDR3 DNA sequence: TGCGCCAACAGCTGGACAGCCAAGAACACTGAAGCTTTCTTT. Translated, it gives CANSWTAKNTEAFF. The chain is built from TRBV5-1 and TRBJ1-1, with a tentative D call TRBD1 (6 bases). The CDR3 consists of 14 residues. Germline V lookup: CDR1 SGHRS, CDR2 YFSETQ.